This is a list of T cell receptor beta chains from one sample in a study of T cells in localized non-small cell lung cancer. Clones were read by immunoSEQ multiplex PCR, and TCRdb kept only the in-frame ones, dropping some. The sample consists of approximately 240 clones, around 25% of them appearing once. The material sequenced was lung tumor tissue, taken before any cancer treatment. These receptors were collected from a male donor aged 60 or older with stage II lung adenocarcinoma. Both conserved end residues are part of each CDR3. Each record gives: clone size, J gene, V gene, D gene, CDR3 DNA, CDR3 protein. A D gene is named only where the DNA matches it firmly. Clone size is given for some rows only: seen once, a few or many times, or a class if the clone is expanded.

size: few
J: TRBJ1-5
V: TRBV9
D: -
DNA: TGTGCCAGCAGTGAACGGCGACGAGGGACGGTTGACCTTAGCAATCAGCCCCAGCATTTT
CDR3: CASSERRRGTVDLSNQPQHF

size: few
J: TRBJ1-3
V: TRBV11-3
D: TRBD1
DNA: TGTGCCAGCAGCCAAGGGACAGGGGTAACGGACACCATATATTTT
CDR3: CASSQGTGVTDTIYF

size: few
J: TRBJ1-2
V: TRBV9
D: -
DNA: TGTGCCAGCAGGACCGGGACGGGAAACTATGGCTACACCTTC
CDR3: CASRTGTGNYGYTF

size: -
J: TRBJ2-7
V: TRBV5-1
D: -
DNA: TGCGCCAGCAGTGTGGAAAACTCGGGACTCCACAGCTCCTACGAGCAGTACTTC
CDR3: CASSVENSGLHSSYEQYF

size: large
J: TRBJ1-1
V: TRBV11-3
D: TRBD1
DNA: TGTGCCAGCAGCCGTATTGGACAGGGTAGTTCTGAAGCTTTCTTT
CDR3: CASSRIGQGSSEAFF

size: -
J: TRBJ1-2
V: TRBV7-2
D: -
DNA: TGTGCCAGCAGCTCTTCCGACAGTTATGGCTACACCTTC
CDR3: CASSSSDSYGYTF

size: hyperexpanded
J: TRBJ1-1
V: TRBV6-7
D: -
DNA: TGTGCCAGCAGATCCGGCACTGAAGCTTTCTTT
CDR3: CASRSGTEAFF

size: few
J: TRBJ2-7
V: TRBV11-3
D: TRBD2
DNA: TGTGCCAGCAGCTACACTAGCGGGCAGTCCTACGAGCAGTACTTC
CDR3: CASSYTSGQSYEQYF

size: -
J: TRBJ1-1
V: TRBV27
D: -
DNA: TGTGCCAGCAGTTTCGGCGAGAACACTGAAGCTTTCTTT
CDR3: CASSFGENTEAFF

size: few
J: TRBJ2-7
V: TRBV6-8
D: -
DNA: TGTGCCAATTCACAGTCGAGCGGTTTTGAGCAGTACTTC
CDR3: CANSQSSGFEQYF

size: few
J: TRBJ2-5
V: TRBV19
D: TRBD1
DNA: TGTGCCAGTAGTCCGACAGGGGTGGAGACCCAGTACTTC
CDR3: CASSPTGVETQYF

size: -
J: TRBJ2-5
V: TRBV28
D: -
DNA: TGTGCCACTGGGACTTCTCAAGAGACCCAGTACTTC
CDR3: CATGTSQETQYF

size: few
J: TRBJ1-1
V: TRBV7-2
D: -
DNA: TGTGCCAGCAGCCTCCCGACGTTAGCGGAAGCTTTCTTT
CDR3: CASSLPTLAEAFF

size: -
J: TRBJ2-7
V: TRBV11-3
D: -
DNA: TGTGCCAGCAGCTTGCGTGGGATTCCCCTCGAGCAGTACTTC
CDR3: CASSLRGIPLEQYF

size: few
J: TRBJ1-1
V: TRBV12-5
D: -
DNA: TGTGCTAGTGCCCTGACTGGGGACACTGAAGCTTTCTTT
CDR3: CASALTGDTEAFF

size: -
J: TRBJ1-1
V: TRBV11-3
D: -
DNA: TGTGCCAGCTTTAGGGCGGGGATGAACACTGAAGCTTTCTTT
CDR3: CASFRAGMNTEAFF

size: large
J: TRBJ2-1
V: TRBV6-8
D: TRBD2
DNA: TGTGCCAGCACCGTAACAGAGCGGGGTTACTCCTACAATGAGCAGTTCTTC
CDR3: CASTVTERGYSYNEQFF

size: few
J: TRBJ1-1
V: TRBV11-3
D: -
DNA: TGTGCCAGCAGCTTAGTTGGGAGCCCCGGTAATGAAGCTTTCTTT
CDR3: CASSLVGSPGNEAFF

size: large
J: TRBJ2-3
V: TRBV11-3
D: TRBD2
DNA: TGTGCCAGCAGCTGGACTAGCGACTTCACAGATACGCAGTATTTT
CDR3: CASSWTSDFTDTQYF

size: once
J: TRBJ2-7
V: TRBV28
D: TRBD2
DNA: TGTGCCTCTCTAAAAGGGACTAGCGTCTACGAGCAGTACTTC
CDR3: CASLKGTSVYEQYF

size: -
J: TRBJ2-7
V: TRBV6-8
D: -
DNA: TGTGCCAGCAGCCCCCCATCCCGGGGTCTGTACTTC
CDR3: CASSPPSRGLYF

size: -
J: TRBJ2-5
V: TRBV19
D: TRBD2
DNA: TGTGCCAGTAGTACGGACCCGGGGGGAAGTGAGACCCAGTACTTC
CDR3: CASSTDPGGSETQYF

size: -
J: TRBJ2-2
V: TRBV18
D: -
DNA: TGTGCCAGCTCCCAACAGAACACCGGGGAGCTGTTTTTT
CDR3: CASSQQNTGELFF

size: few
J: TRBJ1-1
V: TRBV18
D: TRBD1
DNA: TGTGCCAGCTCACCAATTCTTGGGACAGGGGTTGAAGCTTTCTTT
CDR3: CASSPILGTGVEAFF

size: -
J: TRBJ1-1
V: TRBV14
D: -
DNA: TGTGCCAGCAGCCAAGACCGGGCTCCCCCTGAAGCTTTCTTT
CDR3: CASSQDRAPPEAFF

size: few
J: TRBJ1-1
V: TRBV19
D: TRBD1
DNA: TGTGCCAGTAGTATTGGACAGGGAGATATGAACACTGAAGCTTTCTTT
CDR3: CASSIGQGDMNTEAFF

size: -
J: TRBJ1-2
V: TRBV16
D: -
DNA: TGTGCCAGCAGCGCAAAATTCGTTAGAAAGACCTATGGCTACACCTTC
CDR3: CASSAKFVRKTYGYTF

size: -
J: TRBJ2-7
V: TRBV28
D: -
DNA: TGTGCCAGCAGCCTCGAGGGGGGGTACGAGCAGTACTTC
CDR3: CASSLEGGYEQYF

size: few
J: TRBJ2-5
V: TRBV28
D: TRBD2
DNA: TGTGCCAGCAGCGGACTAGAGCAAGAGACCCAGTACTTC
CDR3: CASSGLEQETQYF

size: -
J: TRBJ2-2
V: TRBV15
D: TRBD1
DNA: TGTGCCACCAGACCTCCCGGGACAGGGTCCGGGGAGCTGTTTTTT
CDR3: CATRPPGTGSGELFF

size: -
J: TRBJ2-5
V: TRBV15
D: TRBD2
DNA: TGTGCCACCAGCAGACCCCCTAGCGGGAGCGAGACCCAGTACTTC
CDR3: CATSRPPSGSETQYF

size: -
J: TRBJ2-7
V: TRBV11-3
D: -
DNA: TGTGCCAGCAGCTTAGTTCAGGGGGGCGACGAGCAGTACTTC
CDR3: CASSLVQGGDEQYF

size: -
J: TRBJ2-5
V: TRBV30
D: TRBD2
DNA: TGTGCCTGGAGTGACGGGACTAGAGTGGGGGGGTTAGAGACCCAGTACTTC
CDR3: CAWSDGTRVGGLETQYF

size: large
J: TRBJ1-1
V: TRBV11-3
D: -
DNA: TGTGCCAGCAGCCCGGCGGGAGGACCGAACACTGAAGCTTTCTTT
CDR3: CASSPAGGPNTEAFF

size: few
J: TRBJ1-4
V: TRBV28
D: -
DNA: TGTGCCAGCGGCGGGACGGATGAAAAACTGTTTTTT
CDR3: CASGGTDEKLFF

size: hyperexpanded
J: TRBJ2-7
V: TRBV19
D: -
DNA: TGTGCCAGTGGAAGGGGGGCAACCTACGAGCAGTACTTC
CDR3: CASGRGATYEQYF

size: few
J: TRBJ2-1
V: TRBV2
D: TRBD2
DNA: TGTGCCAGCAGTGGACTAGCGGGAGAATCCTACAATGAGCAGTTCTTC
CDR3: CASSGLAGESYNEQFF

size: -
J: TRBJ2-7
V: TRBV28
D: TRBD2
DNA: TGTGCCAGCAGCCCCACGAGGGAGGGGCCCGAGCAGTACTTC
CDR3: CASSPTREGPEQYF

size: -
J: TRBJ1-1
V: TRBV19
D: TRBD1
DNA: TGTGCCAGTAGTGCGACAGGGGTCCGTACTGAAGCTTTCTTT
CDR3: CASSATGVRTEAFF

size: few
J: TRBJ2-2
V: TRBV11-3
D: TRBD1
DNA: TGTGCCAGCAGCCCCACTCGTTTTGACAGGGGGCGAAACGGGGAGCTGTTTTTT
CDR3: CASSPTRFDRGRNGELFF

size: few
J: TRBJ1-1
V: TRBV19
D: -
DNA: TGTGCCAGTAGTCGGGGACTGGATATGACTGAAGCTTTCTTT
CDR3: CASSRGLDMTEAFF

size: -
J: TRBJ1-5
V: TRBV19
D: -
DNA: TGTGCCAGTAGCCTCGGGGGGGCCAGCAATCAGCCCCAGCATTTT
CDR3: CASSLGGASNQPQHF

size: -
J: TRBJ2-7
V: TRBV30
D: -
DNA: TGTGCCTGGAGTTGGGAAAGAAGCTACGAGCAGTACTTC
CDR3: CAWSWERSYEQYF

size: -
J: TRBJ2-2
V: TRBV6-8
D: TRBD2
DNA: TGTGCCAGCAGTTTAGAGACTAGCGGGAGGGTCGGGGAGCTGTTTTTT
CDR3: CASSLETSGRVGELFF

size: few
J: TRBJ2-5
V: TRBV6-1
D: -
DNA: TGTGCCAGCAGTGAAGCGTCCGCATTTATCGGGACCCAGTACTTC
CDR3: CASSEASAFIGTQYF

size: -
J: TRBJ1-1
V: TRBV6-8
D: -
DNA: TGTGCCAGCAGTCCTCCGGGGGGGAACACTGAAGCTTTCTTT
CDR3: CASSPPGGNTEAFF

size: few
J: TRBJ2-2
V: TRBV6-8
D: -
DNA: TGTGCCAGCAGTTCCGCCCCGGGGGCGGTCACCGGGGAGCTGTTTTTT
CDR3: CASSSAPGAVTGELFF

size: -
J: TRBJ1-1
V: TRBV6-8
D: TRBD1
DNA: TGTGCCAGCAGACAGGGGGTGGGGACTGAAGCTTTCTTT
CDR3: CASRQGVGTEAFF